This T cell receptor beta chain was retrieved from a study of shared clonotypes between healthy human individuals. Regarding the study as a whole: Rarefaction showed that sequencing of sorted subsets was incomplete (despite large depth).

Comments on this clone: Its antigen is currently unknown.

Deep-level settings were used for running the assay. TCRdb keeps only in-frame clones here, not all; method: immunoSEQ multiplex PCR. The sample lists roughly 700,000 clones, under 80% occurring once. The clonotype was recovered from a woman aged 25 to 39 in good health. Sequences were obtained from memory CD4+ T cells sorted from blood. The subset here: CD45RA-negative fraction.

Here the CDR3 DNA reads TGTGCCAGCAGACGGGGCAGCACGAACACCGGGGAGCTGTTTTTT. Protein: CASRRGSTNTGELFF. The chain links TRBV6-1 to TRBJ2-2, with D perhaps being TRBD1 or TRBD2 (5 bases each). Trimming shortened V by 6 bases and J by 0 bases, and 11 bases separated the two germline ends. Germline V lookup: CDR1 MNHNS, CDR2 SASEGT. This CDR3 has 15 amino acids.